The source of this T cell receptor beta chain is a study of blood T cells in healthy people across ages. Collection of about 9.4 milliliters of peripheral blood was performed for each donor. Trimming at V came to 3 bases and at J to 12 bases, leaving 5 bases not matched to a gene. Per germline, CDR1 DFQATT and CDR2 SNEGSKA (reference sequence). The CDR3 spans 11 residues. Using a J-beta primer mix together with a sample-barcoded 5' primer, a second PCR was run for about 6 to 12 cycles. TCRdb used MiXCR to reprocess the 5' RACE reads, holding one entry per CDR3 protein. Of 870,000 or so distinct CDR3 sequences in the sample, around 26% are singletons; the top ten hold roughly 17%.

The chain is built from TRBV20-1 and TRBJ2-1, with 7 bases fitting TRBD2. Material for sequencing was blood. This receptor was obtained from a woman older than 75 in good health. CDR3 nucleotides: TGCAGTGCTAGGAGGCGGGGGATGCAGTTCTTC. It specifies CSARRRGMQFF.